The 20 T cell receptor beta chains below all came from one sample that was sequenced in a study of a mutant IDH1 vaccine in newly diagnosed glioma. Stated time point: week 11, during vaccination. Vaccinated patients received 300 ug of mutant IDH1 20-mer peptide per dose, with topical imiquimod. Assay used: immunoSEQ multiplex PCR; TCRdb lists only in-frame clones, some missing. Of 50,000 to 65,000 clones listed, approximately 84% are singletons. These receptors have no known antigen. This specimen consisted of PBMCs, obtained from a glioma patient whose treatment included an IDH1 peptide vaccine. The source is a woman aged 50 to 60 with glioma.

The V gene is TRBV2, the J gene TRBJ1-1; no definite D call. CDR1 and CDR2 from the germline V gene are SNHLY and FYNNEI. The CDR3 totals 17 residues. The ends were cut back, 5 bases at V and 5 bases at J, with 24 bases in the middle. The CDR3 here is CASSPRLTVGIVTEAFF. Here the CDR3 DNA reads TGTGCCAGCAGTCCCCGTCTTACCGTGGGAATAGTAACTGAAGCTTTCTTT.

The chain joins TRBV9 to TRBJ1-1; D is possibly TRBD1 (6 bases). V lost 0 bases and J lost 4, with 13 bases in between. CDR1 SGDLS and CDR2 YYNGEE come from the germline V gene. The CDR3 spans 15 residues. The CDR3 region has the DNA TGTGCCAGCAGCGTAGACTCTAAGGGGGGCACTGAAGCTTTCTTT. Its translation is CASSVDSKGGTEAFF.

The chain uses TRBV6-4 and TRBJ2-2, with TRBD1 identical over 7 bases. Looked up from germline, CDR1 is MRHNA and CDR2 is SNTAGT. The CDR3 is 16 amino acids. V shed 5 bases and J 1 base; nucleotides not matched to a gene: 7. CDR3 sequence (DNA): TGTGCCAGCAGTCAATCGGGACAGTTGAACACCGGGGAGCTGTTTTTT. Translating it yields CASSQSGQLNTGELFF.

CDR3 region: CASRFGGYYGYTF. DNA for the CDR3: TGCGCCAGTAGGTTTGGAGGTTACTATGGCTACACCTTC. V and J are TRBV5-1 and TRBJ1-2; D not certain. The CDR3 contains 13 residues. V lost 8 bases and J 3 bases, leaving 14 bases between the germline ends. Germline CDR1 is SGHRS and CDR2 is YFSETQ.

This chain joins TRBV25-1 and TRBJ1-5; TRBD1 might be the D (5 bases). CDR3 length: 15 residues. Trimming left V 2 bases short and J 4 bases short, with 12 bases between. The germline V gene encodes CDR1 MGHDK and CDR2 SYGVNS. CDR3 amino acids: CASSESQGKNQPQHF. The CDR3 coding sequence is TGTGCCAGCAGTGAAAGTCAGGGTAAAAATCAGCCCCAGCATTTT.

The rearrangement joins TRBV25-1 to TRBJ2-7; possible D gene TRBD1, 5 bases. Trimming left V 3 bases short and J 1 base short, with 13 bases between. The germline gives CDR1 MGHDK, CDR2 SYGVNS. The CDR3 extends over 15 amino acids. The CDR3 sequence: CASSDTRVGSYEQYF. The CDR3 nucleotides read TGTGCCAGCAGTGACACCAGGGTAGGTTCCTACGAGCAGTACTTC.

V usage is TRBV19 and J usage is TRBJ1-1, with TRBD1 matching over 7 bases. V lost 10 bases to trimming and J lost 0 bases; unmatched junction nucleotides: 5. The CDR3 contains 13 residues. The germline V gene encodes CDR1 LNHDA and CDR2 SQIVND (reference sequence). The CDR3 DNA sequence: TGTGCCACCCGGGACAGTATGAACACTGAAGCTTTCTTT. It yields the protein CATRDSMNTEAFF.

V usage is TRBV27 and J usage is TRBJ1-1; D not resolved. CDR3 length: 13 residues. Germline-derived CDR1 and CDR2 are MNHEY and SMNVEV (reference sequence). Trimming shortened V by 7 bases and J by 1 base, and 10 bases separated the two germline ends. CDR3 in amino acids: CASTLRGNTEAFF. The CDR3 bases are TGTGCCAGCACCCTACGGGGGAACACTGAAGCTTTCTTT.

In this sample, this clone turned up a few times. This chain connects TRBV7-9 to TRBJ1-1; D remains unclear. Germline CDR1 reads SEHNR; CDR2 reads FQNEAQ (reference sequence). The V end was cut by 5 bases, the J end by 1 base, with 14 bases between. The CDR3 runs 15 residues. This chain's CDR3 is CASSPLRARNTEAFF. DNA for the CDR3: TGTGCCAGCAGCCCACTGAGGGCCAGGAACACTGAAGCTTTCTTT.

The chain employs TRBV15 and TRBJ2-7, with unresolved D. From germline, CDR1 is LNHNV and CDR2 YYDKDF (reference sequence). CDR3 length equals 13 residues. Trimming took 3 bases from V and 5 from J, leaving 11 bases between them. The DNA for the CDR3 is TGTGCCACCAGCAGCAAATATTCGAACGAGCAGTACTTC. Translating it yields CATSSKYSNEQYF.

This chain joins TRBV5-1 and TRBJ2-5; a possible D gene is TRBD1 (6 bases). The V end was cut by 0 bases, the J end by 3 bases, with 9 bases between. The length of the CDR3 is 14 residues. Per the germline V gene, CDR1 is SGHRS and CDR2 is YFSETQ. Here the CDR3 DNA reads TGCGCCAGCAGCTTGGATGCAGGGGAAGAGACCCAGTACTTC. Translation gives CASSLDAGEETQYF.

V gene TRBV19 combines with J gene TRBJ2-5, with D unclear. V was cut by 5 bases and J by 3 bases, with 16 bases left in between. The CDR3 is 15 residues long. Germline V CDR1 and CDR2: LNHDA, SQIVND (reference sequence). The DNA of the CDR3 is TGTGCCAGTAGTCACCCGTCTGACCTAAAAGAGACCCAGTACTTC. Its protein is CASSHPSDLKETQYF.

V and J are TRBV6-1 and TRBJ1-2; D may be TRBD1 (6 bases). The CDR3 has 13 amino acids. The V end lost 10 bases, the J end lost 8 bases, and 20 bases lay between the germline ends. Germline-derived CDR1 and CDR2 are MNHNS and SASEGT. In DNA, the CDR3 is TGTGCCACCTCTCCAACAGGGTTTGGCGGCTACACCTTC. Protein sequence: CATSPTGFGGYTF.

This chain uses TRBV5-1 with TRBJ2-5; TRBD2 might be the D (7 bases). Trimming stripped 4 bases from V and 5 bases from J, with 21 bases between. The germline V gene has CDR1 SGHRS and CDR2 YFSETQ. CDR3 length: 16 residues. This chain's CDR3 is CASSPLGGGPRETQYF. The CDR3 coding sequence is TGCGCCAGCAGCCCCCTAGGCGGGGGCCCCCGGGAGACCCAGTACTTC.

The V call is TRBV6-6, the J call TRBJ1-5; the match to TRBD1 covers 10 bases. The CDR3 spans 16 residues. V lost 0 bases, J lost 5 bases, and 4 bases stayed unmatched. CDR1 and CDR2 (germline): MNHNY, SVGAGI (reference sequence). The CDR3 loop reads CASSYSGQGGHQPQHF. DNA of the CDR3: TGTGCCAGCAGTTACTCAGGACAGGGGGGTCATCAGCCCCAGCATTTT.

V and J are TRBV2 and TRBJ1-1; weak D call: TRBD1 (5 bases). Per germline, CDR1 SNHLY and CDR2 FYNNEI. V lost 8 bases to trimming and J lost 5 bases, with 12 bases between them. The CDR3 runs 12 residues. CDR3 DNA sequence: TGTGCCAGCGGAGTTGAGGGGACTGAAGCTTTCTTT. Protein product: CASGVEGTEAFF. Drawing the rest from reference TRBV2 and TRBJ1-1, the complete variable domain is EPEVTQTPSHQVTQMGQEVILRCVPISNHLYFYWYRQILGQKVEFLVSFYNNEISEKSEIFDDQFSVERPDGSNFTLKIRSTKLEDSAMYFCASGVEGTEAFFGQGTRLTVV.

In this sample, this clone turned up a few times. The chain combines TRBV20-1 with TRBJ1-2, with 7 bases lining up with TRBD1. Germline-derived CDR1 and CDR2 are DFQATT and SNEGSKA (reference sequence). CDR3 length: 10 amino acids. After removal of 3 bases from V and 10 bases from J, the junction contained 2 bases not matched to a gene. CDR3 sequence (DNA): TGCAGTGCTAGTACAGGGGACTACACCTTC. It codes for CSASTGDYTF.

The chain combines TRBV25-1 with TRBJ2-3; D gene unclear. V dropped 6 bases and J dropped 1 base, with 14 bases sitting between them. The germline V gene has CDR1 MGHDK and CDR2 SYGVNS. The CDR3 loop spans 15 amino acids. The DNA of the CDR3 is TGTGCCAGCAGCCGAACCGGGCCGCGCACAGATACGCAGTATTTT. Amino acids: CASSRTGPRTDTQYF.

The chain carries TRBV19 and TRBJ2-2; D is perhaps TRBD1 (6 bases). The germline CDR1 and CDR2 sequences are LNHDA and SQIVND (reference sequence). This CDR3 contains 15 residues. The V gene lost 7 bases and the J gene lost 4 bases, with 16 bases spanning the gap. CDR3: CASIQGATFTGELFF. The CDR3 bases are TGTGCCAGTATACAGGGAGCCACCTTCACCGGGGAGCTGTTTTTT.

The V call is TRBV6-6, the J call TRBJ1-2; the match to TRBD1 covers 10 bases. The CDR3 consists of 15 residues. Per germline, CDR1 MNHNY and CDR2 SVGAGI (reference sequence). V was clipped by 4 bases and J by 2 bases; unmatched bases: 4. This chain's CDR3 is CASSSRTGGNYGYTF. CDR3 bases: TGTGCCAGCAGTTCGAGGACAGGGGGGAACTATGGCTACACCTTC.